In this sample, the clone carrying this T cell receptor (beta chain) turned up many times. The antigen is undetermined. The data are from a study of breast tumors, draining lymph nodes, adjacent tissues. This CDR3 has 14 residues. V lost 4 bases, J lost 5 bases, and 12 bases lay in between. CDR1 is LGHDT and CDR2 is YNNKEL in the germline V gene (reference sequence). One entry per CDR3 protein, called by TCRdb with MiXCR from the multiplex PCR reads. The repertoire holds 130,000 or so distinct CDR3 sequences, with 30% to 35% as singletons. Axillary draining lymph nodes of breast cancer patients supplied the node samples. Study-wide points: Tumor TCR diversity was below lymph nodes but above nontumor tissue. Data fit most tumor T cells coming from lymph node, expanding in tumor. That most tumor T cells come from lymph nodes remained unproven.

Sample: axillary lymph node tissue. This sequence was found in a female donor with breast cancer. Some clones in this sample may be carry-over from other donors' samples. This chain connects TRBV3-1 to TRBJ2-1; D uncertain. CDR3 sequence (DNA): TGTGCCAGCAGCCCGACACAGTTCGACAATGAGCAGTTCTTC. It specifies CASSPTQFDNEQFF.